This T cell receptor (beta chain) emerged from a study of cytomegalovirus exposure and HLA in healthy donors. Study outcomes and limitations: As was reported, the classifier diagnosed cytomegalovirus status with high specificity and sensitivity. Further analysis, carried out later, found HLA-associated TCR beta chains more clonally expanded than equally common other chains.

CDR1 and CDR2 (germline): SGHTA, FQGTGA. The CDR3 length is 15 residues. Trimming removed 7 bases from V and 1 base from J; junction bases left unmatched: 4. On this clone itself: What it recognizes is unknown.

PCR was performed using 60 Vbeta and 13 Jbeta primers. The method was immunoSEQ multiplex PCR; TCRdb's version includes in-frame clones alone and lacks a portion of them. The profile shows tens of thousands of clones, roughly 75% of them singletons. Sequencing used PBMCs. V gene TRBV7-3 combines with J gene TRBJ2-3; 11 bases agree with TRBD2. This sequence was found in a man aged 35 to 55 in good health and CMV-seronegative. The CDR3 DNA follows: TGTGCCAGCACCCTGACTAGCGGGGGCACAGATACGCAGTATTTT. It specifies CASTLTSGGTDTQYF.